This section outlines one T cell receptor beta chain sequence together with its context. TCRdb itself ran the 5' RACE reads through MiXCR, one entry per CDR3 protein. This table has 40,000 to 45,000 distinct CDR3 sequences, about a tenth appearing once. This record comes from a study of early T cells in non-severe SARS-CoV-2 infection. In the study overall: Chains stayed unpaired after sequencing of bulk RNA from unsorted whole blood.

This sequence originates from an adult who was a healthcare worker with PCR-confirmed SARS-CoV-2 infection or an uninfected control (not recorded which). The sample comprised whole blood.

The CDR3 sequence: CASSLGENIQYF. The CDR3 coding sequence is TGTGCCAGCAGCTTAGGGGAAAACATTCAGTACTTC. The V call is TRBV11-2, the J call TRBJ2-4; D remains unclear. Trimming took off 1 base at V and 5 bases at J, with 3 bases between the two ends. There are 12 residues in the CDR3. Germline CDR1 SGHAT, CDR2 FQNNGV.